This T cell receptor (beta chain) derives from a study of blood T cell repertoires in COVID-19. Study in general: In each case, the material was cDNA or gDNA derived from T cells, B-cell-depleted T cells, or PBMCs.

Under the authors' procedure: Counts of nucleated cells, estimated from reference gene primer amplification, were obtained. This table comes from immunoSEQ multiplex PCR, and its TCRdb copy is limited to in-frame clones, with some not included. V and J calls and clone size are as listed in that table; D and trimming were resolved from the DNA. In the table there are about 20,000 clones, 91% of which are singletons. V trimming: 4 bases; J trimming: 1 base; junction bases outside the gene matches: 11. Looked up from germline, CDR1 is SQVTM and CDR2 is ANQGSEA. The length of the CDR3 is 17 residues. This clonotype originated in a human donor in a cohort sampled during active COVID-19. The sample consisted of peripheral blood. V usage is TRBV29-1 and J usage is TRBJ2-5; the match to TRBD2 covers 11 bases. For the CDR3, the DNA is TGCAGCGTTGGGCAGATAAAACTAGCGGGAGCCCAAGAGACCCAGTACTTC. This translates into CSVGQIKLAGAQETQYF.